This T cell receptor beta chain was observed in a study of cytomegalovirus exposure and HLA in healthy donors (dated by TCRdb to about 2017). In terms of the full investigation: According to an earlier analysis of 587 of the donors, about 179 million T cells yielded 95 million to 140 million unique TCR beta sequences and about 300 Gb of sequence data. An early release covering over 500 HLA-typed donors comprised about 300 gigabases of sequencing data and 65 million to 100 million unique TCR sequences. The genetic ancestry cluster associated with self-reported Caucasian donors included roughly 84% of the roughly 390 genotyped donors. The study was designed to test whether signatures of past pathogen exposure could be identified by cataloging public T cell receptors. The study used immunosequencing to profile the T cell repertoires of 666 subjects and linked those repertoires to cytomegalovirus serostatus. A separate validation cohort of over a hundred different subjects was used in addition to the approximately 610-subject first cohort. To predict cytomegalovirus infection status, the study brought together high-throughput TCR immunosequencing, statistical association of individual TCRs with disease status, and machine learning. A later analysis re-examined previously published TCR beta repertoires from more than 550 donors and added high-resolution HLA genotyping to investigate patterns of TCR occurrence. The later analysis used no new phenotypic data to find candidate immune exposures, relying instead on TCR beta sequences and their occurrence across donors. To decide whether each TCR beta V gene segment behaved as functional or pseudogenic, an earlier analysis of approximately 600 of the donors relied on high-throughput TCR beta sequencing. Donor age, sex, ethnicity and CMV serostatus were compiled alongside the repertoire data. A later genetic analysis took genome-wide SNP genotypes for 398 of the 666 donors and used that subset as a discovery cohort. All discovery cohort repertoires had been generated using a single sequencing platform. HLA typing included class I and class II loci at four-digit resolution. Typing coverage varied by locus: roughly 629-640 donors for A, B, C, DRB1 and DQB1; roughly 510 for DQA1; about 590 for DPA1; some 470 for DPB1. Because of strong linkage in the cohort, roughly five DR-DQ haplotypes were treated as single units for association and clustering. Among roughly 400 genotyped donors of the cohort, an average of about 240,000 unique TCR beta nucleotide sequences was sequenced per donor, of which about 19% were non-productive. Beyond this particular receptor, the publication reports: A further reported finding was that TCR beta sequences accurately predicted the HLA-A and HLA-B alleles for most subjects in the first cohort. The only immune exposure information available for the cohort was CMV serostatus. Broadly in line with IMGT annotations, most TCR beta V segments showed up in productive rearrangements about 87% or about 30% of the time in an earlier analysis of approximately 640 of the donors. A later analysis found that most CMV-associated TCR beta chains appeared HLA-restricted, with HLA associations seemingly driven largely by CMV exposure. According to a later genetic analysis, donors in an Asian-associated ancestry cluster had fewer N-insertions in productive TCRs than the roughly 670-donor mean. A later analysis found that HLA-associated TCR beta chains were more clonally expanded and had lower generation probabilities than equally common non-associated chains. In a later analysis, TCR association rates were found to vary across HLA loci, with the most associated TCRs seen for DRB1 alleles and the fewest for HLA-C alleles. A few of the identified cytomegalovirus-associated TCR beta chains were confirmed in vitro to be specific for cytomegalovirus antigens. Assigning TCR associations to individual alleles was difficult when HLA alleles, especially DR and DQ, strongly co-occurred. In a later genetic analysis, a missense DCLRE1C variant was associated with V-gene and J-gene trimming of TCR beta chains, and the association was replicated in an independent cohort. A cluster of highly shared sequence variants was judged likely to represent a technical artifact of the sequencing pipeline. Most TCR sequences were seen in very few donors, while some public TCRs were found in many individuals. According to the authors, the approach could potentially be generalized to other disease states and immunological phenotypes. Sequencing depth was assumed to be roughly uniform across donors in the presence/absence analyses, though that assumption may not hold. Correlated functional status among segregating V segments might reflect linkage disequilibrium, but an unknown experimental factor could not be ruled out. In a later analysis, 16,951 TCR beta sequences were associated with specific HLA alleles at a false discovery rate of 0.05. Because some donors lacked HLA typing at each locus, the association tests relied only on the typed subset. A total of about 150 TCR beta chains were listed by the study as associated with cytomegalovirus. The classifier was reported to diagnose cytomegalovirus status with high specificity and sensitivity in both the original and validation cohorts. Around 16 rarely observed V segments, including chromosome 9 orphons, were excluded from the earlier analysis of some 590 of the donors because counts were too low. A later analysis reported that several top co-occurrence clusters appeared linked to parvovirus B19, influenza, CMV and Epstein-Barr virus. In this cohort, only TCR beta chains were sequenced, and detectable features were limited by the absence of alpha or paired-chain data. Some IMGT-functional V segments, including TRBV6-2 and TRBV6-3, could not be distinguished by the 87-base-pair reads and were therefore excluded.

Library generation was performed with the immunoSEQ multiplex PCR assay. The multiplex PCR relied on a mix of 60 forward primers for TCR Vbeta segments and 13 reverse primers for TCR Jbeta segments. Amplification of the CDR3 region of rearranged TCR beta genes was performed with a multiplex PCR assay on genomic DNA. The amplified TCR beta libraries were sequenced on the Illumina HiSeq System as 87-base-pair reads. In the authors' own workflow: A later analysis counted approximately 76 million unique TCR beta chains across the 666 repertoires, and 10 million to 11 million of these chains were shared by at least two donors. Raw reads were error-corrected and collapsed into unique sequences by a nearest-neighbor algorithm in which closely related sequences were merged to remove PCR and sequencing errors. CDR3 sequences were aligned to IMGT reference sequences to assign V, D and J gene segments. For a sequence to be retained, a match of at least six nucleotides was required to both a V gene segment and a J gene segment. Rearrangements were classified as productive when the CDR3 lacked stop codons and remained in frame with V and J, and all other rearrangements were classified as non-productive. CDR3 was defined by IMGT convention, running from the second conserved V-encoded cysteine to the conserved J-encoded phenylalanine. The earlier analysis of about 500 of the donors excluded sequences that lacked an unambiguous match to a single V gene segment. In an earlier analysis of a few hundred of the donors, a V segment was called functional when productive rearrangements were above 56.7%, and segregating when the standard deviation between donors exceeded 5%. A statistical classification framework was built for diagnosing cytomegalovirus status from the catalog of TCR beta chain sequences. V and J gene assignment, in a later analysis, came from comparing TCR nucleotide sequences with IMGT/GENE-DB human TR gene sequences. In a later analysis, CDR3 sequences and most-parsimonious VDJ recombination scenarios were assigned using the TCRdist pipeline. A later analysis defined each TCR beta chain by its CDR3 amino acid sequence plus V-gene family, and excluded reads lacking a unique V-gene family. As a way to deal with suspected cross-contamination and a sequencing artifact, a later analysis dropped approximately 590 nucleotide sequences that were highly shared and had low generation probability. In a later analysis, a clonal expansion index was calculated for each public chain from normalized within-repertoire ranks of inferred template counts. In a later analysis, generation probabilities were computed using a VDJ recombination model fitted to out-of-frame rearrangements, and the results were checked against IGoR. In a later analysis, hypergeometric tests were used to score TCR-TCR, TCR-HLA and TCR-CMV co-occurrence, with a repertoire-size bias correction applied to TCR pairs. In a later analysis, false discovery rates were estimated by permuting HLA or CMV assignments 20 times. In a later analysis, co-occurring TCRs were grouped using DBSCAN, with TCRdist sequence similarity added in when clustering inside HLA-allele-positive subsets. Repertoires with fewer than 30,000 or more than 120,000 public chains, plus five repertoires with anomalous nucleotide sharing, were excluded from co-occurrence clustering. Imported from immuneACCESS, the table was reduced by TCRdb to in-frame sequences with V and J called. These copies leave out some clones; in studies compared against another copy, an unresolved V gene accounts for under half, and the cause of the remainder is not known. V, J and clone size derive from that table, while D and trimming were established from the DNA sequence. The sample includes some 270,000 clones, with nearly 95% observed a single time. The ten largest clones add up to about 1.5% of the sample.

A note on this clone: The antigen this receptor binds is unknown. Base quality data are lacking; no much larger clone is found one base away.

According to the germline V gene (reference sequence), CDR1 reads MNHEY and CDR2 reads SMNVEV. V drops 1 base and J drops 0 bases, leaving 10 bases in between. The CDR3 spans 16 residues, from the cysteine through the phenylalanine. The only DNA kept is the CDR3, 48 bases in frame from the first base. The cohort comprised under 700 healthy bone marrow donors. All cohort members were sampled while nominally healthy, although unrecorded immune exposures were likely present. The donor was CMV seronegative and was included in the group of a few hundred seronegative cohort members. Every donor gave a peripheral blood sample, and the peripheral blood mononuclear cells from that sample were used for TCR beta sequencing. Genomic DNA was extracted from the blood cell samples with the Qiagen DNeasy Blood Extraction Kit.

Material for sequencing was PBMCs. The sequence is built from TRBV27 and TRBJ2-1; no D gene call is confident. This clonotype was sampled from a girl aged 2-10 years in good health and CMV-seronegative. The DNA reads TGTGCCAGCAGTTTATTAACACCTTTCTCCTACAATGAGCAGTTCTTC. It codes for CASSLLTPFSYNEQFF.